These 25 T cell receptor beta chains were sequenced from one sample in a study of OX40 agonist ivuxolimab in advanced cancers. The protocol used for the library was the immunoSEQ multiplex PCR assay. Drawn from immuneACCESS, this table holds only the in-frame rearrangements with V and J called that TCRdb kept. Clones are partly lost; checked studies trace under half to an unresolved V gene and leave the rest unexplained. In this sample the table shows roughly 68,000 clones, 75% to 90% of which occur a single time. Of the sample, around 8.2% falls within the top ten clones. The sample consisted of CD4+ or CD8+ T cells sorted from blood, taken in a trial of the OX40 agonist ivuxolimab. The receptor set was obtained from an adult with an advanced solid tumor such as melanoma, head and neck, liver or kidney cancer.

V is TRBV18 and J is TRBJ1-1, with unresolved D. The CDR3 covers 12 residues. The germline gives CDR1 KGHSH, CDR2 LQKENI. The germline V and J ends were trimmed by 0 bases and 2 bases, with 1 base remaining between them. CDR3 residues: CASSPPNTEAFF. The CDR3 coding sequence is TGTGCCAGCTCACCACCTAACACTGAAGCTTTCTTT. Based on the CDR3 plus reference TRBV18 and TRBJ1-1, the full variable domain is NAGVMQNPRHLVRRRGQEARLRCSPMKGHSHVYWYRQLPEEGLKFMVYLQKENIIDESGMPKERFSAEFPKEGPSILRIQQVVRGDSAAYFCASSPPNTEAFFGQGTRLTVV.

This clone has more than one count but fewer than ten. The chain is built from TRBV27 and TRBJ2-7, with TRBD1 matching 9 bases. The CDR3 loop spans 15 amino acids. The germline CDR1 and CDR2 sequences are MNHEY and SMNVEV (reference sequence). V trimming: 2 bases; J trimming: 4 bases; junction bases outside the gene matches: 6. CDR3 loop: CASSLTGTGSYEQYF. In nucleotides, the CDR3 is TGTGCCAGCAGTTTAACCGGGACAGGGAGTTACGAGCAGTACTTC.

The sample holds a few counts of this clone. The V and J genes are TRBV18 and TRBJ1-2, with D perhaps TRBD1 (6 bases). The CDR3 is 20 residues long. Trimming left V 0 bases short and J 0 bases short, with 23 bases between. Per the germline V gene, CDR1 is KGHSH and CDR2 is LQKENI. The CDR3 sequence: CASSPPRNRLQGLSNYGYTF. The CDR3 bases are TGTGCCAGCTCACCACCGCGAAACCGCCTACAGGGCCTTTCTAACTATGGCTACACCTTC.

The chain couples TRBV2 to TRBJ1-6; 9 nucleotides agree with TRBD1. Per germline, CDR1 SNHLY and CDR2 FYNNEI. Germline trimming cut 5 bases from V and 6 bases from J; bases unmatched to any gene: 8. The CDR3 extends over 16 amino acids. The CDR3 is CASSFLRTGANSPLHF. The CDR3, as DNA: TGTGCCAGCAGTTTTCTCCGGACAGGGGCTAATTCACCCCTCCACTTT.

This clone was seen only a few times. V gene TRBV7-3 combines with J gene TRBJ1-6, with 12 bases fitting TRBD1. J lost 9 bases, V lost 3 bases, and 3 bases had no gene match. The CDR3 has 15 amino acids. CDR1 and CDR2 from the germline V gene are SGHTA and FQGTGA. CDR3 nucleotide sequence: TGTGCCAGCAGCTTGGGACAGGGGGCCGGTTCACCCCTCCACTTT. This encodes CASSLGQGAGSPLHF.

The gene calls are TRBV7-2 and TRBJ1-1; the match to TRBD1 covers 9 bases. Germline V gene sequence: CDR1 SGHTA, CDR2 FQGNSA. V trimming: 3 bases; J trimming: 5 bases; junction bases outside the gene matches: 7. This CDR3 region has 15 residues. The CDR3 reads CASSLIGTGRTEAFF. The CDR3 DNA sequence: TGTGCCAGCAGCTTGATCGGGACAGGGAGGACTGAAGCTTTCTTT.

This sequence joins TRBV5-4 and TRBJ2-3; D remains unclear. The germline CDR1 and CDR2 sequences are SGHNT and YYREEE (reference sequence). The CDR3 has 13 amino acids. V lost 2 bases and J 0 bases, leaving 4 bases between the germline ends. The CDR3 sequence: CASSLESTDTQYF. The CDR3 DNA reads as TGTGCCAGCAGCTTAGAGAGCACAGATACGCAGTATTTT.

This clone showed up just a few times. The V gene is TRBV18, the J gene TRBJ2-2, with D unclear. CDR3 size: 14 residues. Germline CDR1 and CDR2: KGHSH and LQKENI. The V end was cut by 3 bases, the J end by 6 bases, with 11 bases between. The CDR3 is CASSPFVSSGELFF. CDR3 in DNA: TGTGCCAGCTCACCGTTTGTATCTTCCGGGGAGCTGTTTTTT.

J is TRBJ2-3 and V is TRBV14; possibly TRBD1 or TRBD2 for D (6 bases each). Germline V gene sequence: CDR1 SGHDN, CDR2 FVKESK. With 0 bases removed from V and 5 bases from J, the gap between germline ends came to 12 bases. The CDR3 covers 15 residues. CDR3 amino acids: CASSQEIGGGDTQYF. In DNA, the CDR3 is TGTGCCAGCAGCCAAGAAATAGGAGGGGGAGATACGCAGTATTTT.

The rearrangement uses TRBV11-2 and TRBJ1-1; 7 positions agree with TRBD1. CDR3 length: 14 amino acids. Germline assignment: CDR1 SGHAT and CDR2 FQNNGV. The V and J ends lost 5 bases and 7 bases, in that order; junction bases with no gene match: 10. The CDR3 DNA is TGTGCCAGCAGCCCCGGGACAGTAAAAAGTGAAGCTTTCTTT. This codes for CASSPGTVKSEAFF.

The rearrangement joins TRBV6-6 to TRBJ1-3, with D possibly TRBD1 on 6 matching bases. Trimming took off 7 bases at V and 0 bases at J, with 16 bases between the two ends. This CDR3 is built from 16 residues. Looked up from germline, CDR1 is MNHNY and CDR2 is SVGAGI (reference sequence). The CDR3 region is CASNKEGEYSGNTIYF. CDR3 coding DNA: TGTGCCAGCAACAAAGAGGGGGAGTACTCTGGAAACACCATATATTTT.

The V and J genes are TRBV5-3 and TRBJ2-3, with D uncertain. TRBV5-3 is flagged as an ORF with uncertain function. The length of the CDR3 is 14 residues. V gave up 1 base and J gave up 0 bases, with 6 bases separating them. CDR3 nucleotide sequence: TGTGCCAGAAGCTTGAGGCAGAGCACAGATACGCAGTATTTT. Its translation is CARSLRQSTDTQYF.

This clone was seen more than once but under ten times. The chain carries TRBV25-1 and TRBJ1-4; possible D gene TRBD1, 5 bases. The CDR3 extends over 13 amino acids. The germline CDR1 and CDR2 sequences are MGHDK and SYGVNS. Deletions cut 8 bases from V and 8 bases from J, with 15 bases between. The CDR3 sequence is CASSRGADEKLFF. In DNA, the CDR3 is TGTGCCAGCTCTCGAGGGGCGGACGAAAAACTGTTTTTT.

The chain couples TRBV19 to TRBJ2-7, with D possibly TRBD1 on 5 matching bases. Germline CDR1 LNHDA, CDR2 SQIVND (reference sequence). V lost 5 bases, J lost 1 base, and 12 bases lay in between. CDR3 size: 14 residues. The CDR3 DNA sequence: TGTGCCAGTAGTGTCACAGGCCCATCCTACGAGCAGTACTTC. It yields the protein CASSVTGPSYEQYF.

The chain carries TRBV14 and TRBJ1-2; D gene ambiguous. V was trimmed by 1 base and J by 4 bases, leaving 7 bases between them. Germline loops: CDR1 SGHDN, CDR2 FVKESK. The length of the CDR3 is 13 residues. The CDR3, as DNA: TGTGCCAGCAGCCAAGTCTCCTTCTATGGCTACACCTTC. Encoded protein: CASSQVSFYGYTF.

V gene TRBV11-2 combines with J gene TRBJ2-4; D gene uncertain. Germline V gives CDR1 SGHAT, CDR2 FQNNGV. The CDR3 contains 11 residues. Trimming took 7 bases from V and 9 from J, leaving 10 bases between them. The chain's CDR3 is CASTHSRIQYF. The CDR3 coding sequence is TGTGCCAGCACCCACTCCCGCATTCAGTACTTC.

The rearrangement uses TRBV11-2 and TRBJ1-1; the D gene is possibly TRBD1 (6 bases). V shed 1 base and J shed 4 bases, with 10 bases lying between them. CDR1 SGHAT and CDR2 FQNNGV come from the germline V gene. This CDR3 comprises 14 residues. For the CDR3, the DNA is TGTGCCAGCAGCTTAGGCGTGGGGGCCACTGAAGCTTTCTTT. This translates into CASSLGVGATEAFF.

The V and J genes are TRBV19 and TRBJ1-5; D uncertain. The germline V and J ends were trimmed by 3 bases and 0 bases, with 9 bases remaining between them. CDR1 is LNHDA and CDR2 is SQIVND in the germline V gene (reference sequence). The CDR3 spans 15 residues. This CDR3 is CASSIPSYSNQPQHF. The CDR3 region has the DNA TGTGCCAGTAGTATCCCGAGTTATAGCAATCAGCCCCAGCATTTT. Full variable domain (remainder filled in from reference TRBV19 and TRBJ1-5): DGGITQSPKYLFRKEGQNVTLSCEQNLNHDAMYWYRQDPGQGLRLIYYSQIVNDFQKGDIAEGYSVSREKKESFPLTVTSAQKNPTAFYLCASSIPSYSNQPQHFGDGTRLSIL.

The rearrangement uses TRBV28 and TRBJ2-3; D is ambiguous. Germline V gene data show CDR1 as MDHEN and CDR2 as SYDVKM. The CDR3 runs 13 residues. The V end lost 4 bases, the J end lost 5 bases, and 10 bases lay between the germline ends. The CDR3, as DNA: TGTGCCAGCAGTTCAGACATGCGAGATACGCAGTATTTT. It is translated as CASSSDMRDTQYF.

The rearrangement uses TRBV6-5 and TRBJ2-5, with D possibly matching TRBD2 (6 bases). This CDR3 has 14 amino acids. Germline CDR1 and CDR2: MNHEY and SVGAGI. The V end lost 6 bases, the J end lost 1 base, and 12 bases lay between the germline ends. The CDR3 here is CASRGGLLQETQYF. The CDR3 DNA follows: TGTGCCAGCAGGGGGGGACTGCTCCAAGAGACCCAGTACTTC.

The V call is TRBV6-6, the J call TRBJ1-4, with D tentatively TRBD1 (6 bases). This CDR3 contains 14 residues. V was clipped by 8 bases and J by 2 bases, with 12 bases between them. Germline values: CDR1 MNHNY, CDR2 SVGAGI (reference sequence). The CDR3 loop is CASANQGTNEKLFF. In DNA form, the CDR3 reads TGTGCCAGCGCGAATCAGGGGACTAATGAAAAACTGTTTTTT.

This rearrangement joins TRBV2 to TRBJ1-2; perhaps TRBD1 as D (6 bases). The germline CDR1 and CDR2 sequences are SNHLY and FYNNEI. This CDR3 has 13 residues. The ends were cut back, 0 bases at V and 10 bases at J, with 12 bases in the middle. The DNA of the CDR3 is TGTGCCAGCAGTGAAGCGTCGGACAGAGCCTACACCTTC. Protein product: CASSEASDRAYTF.

The chain links TRBV9 to TRBJ2-3, with 8 positions matching TRBD2. Germline CDR1 and CDR2: SGDLS and YYNGEE. With 4 bases clipped from V and 6 bases from J, the junction kept 13 bases outside the gene matches. The CDR3 is 16 amino acids. The CDR3 bases are TGTGCCAGCAGCCCCCGGGGGGGGGCGCCGGGGGATACGCAGTATTTT. It codes for CASSPRGGAPGDTQYF.

The chain is built from TRBV7-8 and TRBJ2-6; a possible D gene is TRBD1 (5 bases). V dropped 1 base and J dropped 2 bases, with 6 bases sitting between them. CDR1 is SGHVS and CDR2 is FQNEAQ in the germline V gene. The length of the CDR3 is 15 residues. The CDR3 region has the DNA TGTGCCAGCAGCTTAGAGGGGACTGGGGCCAACGTCCTGACTTTC. Amino acids: CASSLEGTGANVLTF.

This chain joins TRBV29-1 and TRBJ1-2; 8 bases agree with TRBD1. Unmatched junction bases numbered 6, after V lost 7 bases and J lost 2 bases. This CDR3 spans 13 amino acids. CDR1 is SQVTM and CDR2 is ANQGSEA in the germline V gene. CDR3 residues: CSAGQGGNYGYTF. As DNA, the CDR3 is TGCAGCGCCGGACAGGGAGGGAACTATGGCTACACCTTC.